The 10 T cell receptor beta chains below come from one sample, sequenced in a study of blood T cell repertoires in COVID-19 (TCRdb year 2020). Library method: the immunoSEQ multiplex PCR assay. Not all clones reach the TCRdb copy of this immuneACCESS table, which keeps in-frame sequences only. Checked studies attribute under half of the gap to unresolved V genes and leave the rest unexplained. This sample gives about 360,000 clones in total; approximately 87% of them show up just once. The ten biggest clones cover 1% to 1.5% of the sample. The sequenced sample was PBMCs or T cells enriched from blood (not recorded which). Every receptor here comes from a man aged 30-40 years who had recovered from COVID-19.

This chain connects TRBV6-5 to TRBJ1-1, with TRBD1 matching over 7 bases. Germline V gives CDR1 MNHEY, CDR2 SVGAGI. CDR3 length: 11 amino acids. The V and J ends lost 6 bases and 10 bases, in that order; junction bases with no gene match: 5. The CDR3 loop is CASRYRDRAFF. The CDR3 DNA reads TGTGCCAGCAGGTACCGGGACAGAGCTTTCTTT.

This sequence joins TRBV15 and TRBJ1-1; D remains unclear. The germline CDR1 and CDR2 sequences are LNHNV and YYDKDF (reference sequence). The CDR3 contains 13 residues. The ends were cut back, 3 bases at V and 0 bases at J, with 5 bases in the middle. The DNA of the CDR3 is TGTGCCACCAGCAGGACTATGAACACTGAAGCTTTCTTT. Its translation: CATSRTMNTEAFF.

V and J are TRBV5-6 and TRBJ2-3; TRBD1 might be the D (6 bases). This CDR3 is 15 amino acids long. The germline V gene encodes CDR1 SGHDT and CDR2 YYEEEE. Trimming took 3 bases from V and 0 from J, leaving 11 bases between them. CDR3 nucleotide sequence: TGTGCCAGCAGCTCGATACAGGGAAGCACAGATACGCAGTATTTT. This translates into CASSSIQGSTDTQYF.

The chain uses TRBV9 and TRBJ1-1; perhaps TRBD1 as D (5 bases). Germline CDR1 reads SGDLS; CDR2 reads YYNGEE. There are 12 residues in the CDR3. With 4 bases removed from V and 6 bases from J, the gap between germline ends came to 10 bases. The CDR3 DNA is TGTGCCAGCAGCACCACAGGTTCTGAAGCTTTCTTT. It codes for CASSTTGSEAFF.

The chain recombines TRBV30 with TRBJ1-4; D possibly corresponds to TRBD1 (6 bases). CDR1 and CDR2 from the germline V gene are GTSNPN and SVGIG (reference sequence). The CDR3 has 14 residues. V was trimmed by 0 bases and J by 8 bases, leaving 13 bases between them. The CDR3 DNA follows: TGTGCCTGGAGTGTTGCCCTAGGGACAGAAAAACTGTTTTTT. Its protein product is CAWSVALGTEKLFF.

This chain joins TRBV19 and TRBJ1-1; D is perhaps TRBD1 (6 bases). Deletions cut 1 base from V and 4 bases from J, with 7 bases between. Per the germline V gene, CDR1 is LNHDA and CDR2 is SQIVND (reference sequence). The CDR3 runs to 13 residues. Here the CDR3 reads CASSIAGVTEAFF. The CDR3 DNA reads TGTGCCAGTAGTATAGCAGGGGTCACTGAAGCTTTCTTT.

The V and J genes are TRBV6-5 and TRBJ1-4, with 8 bases lining up with TRBD1. Per the germline V gene, CDR1 is MNHEY and CDR2 is SVGAGI. The CDR3 consists of 14 residues. Losses at the gene ends were 5 bases for V and 4 bases for J; bases not matched to a gene: 3. The CDR3 sequence: CASSRTGGNEKLFF. In DNA, the CDR3 is TGTGCCAGCAGTCGAACAGGGGGTAATGAAAAACTGTTTTTT.

This clone was counted a single time. This chain joins TRBV3-1 (or the pseudogene TRBV3-2) and TRBJ2-3; TRBD2 aligns across 9 bases. CDR3 length: 15 residues. Germline V gene data show CDR1 as LGHDT and CDR2 as YNNKEL (reference sequence). V shed 3 bases and J 2 bases; nucleotides not matched to a gene: 3. The CDR3 DNA reads TGTGCCAGCAGCCAGAGCGGGGGGTCCACAGATACGCAGTATTTT. It codes for CASSQSGGSTDTQYF.

This clone has just one count. This chain uses TRBV7-2 with TRBJ2-7, with D possibly matching TRBD1 (5 bases). Germline assignment: CDR1 SGHTA and CDR2 FQGNSA. Trimming cost V 4 bases and J 5 bases, with 15 bases left between them. The CDR3 runs 14 residues. CDR3 coding DNA: TGTGCCAGCAGCTCCCGGCAGGGCTCTAACGAGCAGTACTTC. Translated, it gives CASSSRQGSNEQYF.

V is TRBV11-2 and J is TRBJ2-3, with TRBD2 matching over 8 bases. The CDR3 has 15 residues. Germline V lookup: CDR1 SGHAT, CDR2 FQNNGV. Trimming cost V 4 bases and J 2 bases; bases outside gene matches: 5. The DNA for the CDR3 is TGTGCCAGCAGCTATCAGCGGGGGAACACAGATACGCAGTATTTT. Translating it yields CASSYQRGNTDTQYF.